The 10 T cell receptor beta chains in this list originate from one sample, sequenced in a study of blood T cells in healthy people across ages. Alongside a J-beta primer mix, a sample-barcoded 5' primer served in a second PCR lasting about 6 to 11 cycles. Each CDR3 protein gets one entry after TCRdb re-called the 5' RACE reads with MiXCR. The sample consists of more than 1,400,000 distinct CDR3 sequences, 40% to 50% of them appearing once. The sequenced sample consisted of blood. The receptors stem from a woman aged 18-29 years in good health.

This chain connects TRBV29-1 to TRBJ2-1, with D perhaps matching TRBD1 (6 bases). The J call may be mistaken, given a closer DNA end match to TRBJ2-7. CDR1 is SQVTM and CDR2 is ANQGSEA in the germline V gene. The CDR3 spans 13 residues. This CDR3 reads CSVERTDYNEQYF. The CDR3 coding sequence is TGCAGCGTTGAAAGGACAGACTACAATGAGCAGTACTTC.

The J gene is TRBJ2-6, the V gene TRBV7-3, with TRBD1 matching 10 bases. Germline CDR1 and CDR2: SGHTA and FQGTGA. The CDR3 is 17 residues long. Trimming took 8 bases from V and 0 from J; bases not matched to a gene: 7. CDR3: CASGPGTGDSGANVLTF. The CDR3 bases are TGTGCCAGCGGACCTGGGACAGGGGACTCTGGGGCCAACGTCCTGACTTTC.

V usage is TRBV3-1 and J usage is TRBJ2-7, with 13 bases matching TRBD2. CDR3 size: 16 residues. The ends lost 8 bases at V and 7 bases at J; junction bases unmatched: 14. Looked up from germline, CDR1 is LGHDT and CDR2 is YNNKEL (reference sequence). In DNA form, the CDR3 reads TGTGCCAGCGGGACTAGCGGGACCGACTCCTACAATGAGCAGTACTTC. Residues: CASGTSGTDSYNEQYF.

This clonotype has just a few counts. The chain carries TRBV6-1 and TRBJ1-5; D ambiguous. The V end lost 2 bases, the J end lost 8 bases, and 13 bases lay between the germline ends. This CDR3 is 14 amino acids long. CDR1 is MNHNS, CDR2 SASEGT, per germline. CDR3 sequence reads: CASSEILKPKPQHF. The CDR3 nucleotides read TGTGCCAGCAGTGAAATACTCAAACCTAAGCCCCAGCATTTT.

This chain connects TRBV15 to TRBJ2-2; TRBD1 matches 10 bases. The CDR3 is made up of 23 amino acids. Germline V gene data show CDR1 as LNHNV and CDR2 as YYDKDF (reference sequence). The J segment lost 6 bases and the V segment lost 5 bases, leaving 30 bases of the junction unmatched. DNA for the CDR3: TGTGCCACCAGCTCTTCTCGAATTTTTGGGACAGGGGACATGGGGCAAATCGCCGGGGAGCTGTTTTTT. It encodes CATSSSRIFGTGDMGQIAGELFF.

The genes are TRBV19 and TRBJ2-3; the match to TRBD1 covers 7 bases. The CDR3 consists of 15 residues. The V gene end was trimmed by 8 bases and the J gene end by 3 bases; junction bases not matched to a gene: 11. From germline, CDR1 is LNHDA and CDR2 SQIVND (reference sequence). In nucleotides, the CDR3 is TGTGCCAGTCTTGATCGGGACAGACAAACAGATACGCAGTATTTT. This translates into CASLDRDRQTDTQYF.

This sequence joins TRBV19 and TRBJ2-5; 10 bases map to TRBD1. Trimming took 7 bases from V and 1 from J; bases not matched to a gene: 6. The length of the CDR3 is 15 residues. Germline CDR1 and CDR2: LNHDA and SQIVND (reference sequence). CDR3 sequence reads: CASNRGQGPQETQYF. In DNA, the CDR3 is TGTGCCAGTAACCGGGGACAGGGGCCCCAAGAGACCCAGTACTTC.

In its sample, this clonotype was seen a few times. In nucleotides, the CDR3 is TGCAGTGCCAGACTCCTAGCGGGAGTGTGGTATGAGCAGTTCTTC. Its protein is CSARLLAGVWYEQFF. The chain is built from TRBV20-1 and TRBJ2-1; 10 positions match TRBD2. Germline assignment: CDR1 DFQATT and CDR2 SNEGSKA (reference sequence). V trimming: 6 bases; J trimming: 8 bases; junction bases outside the gene matches: 13. CDR3 length: 15 amino acids.

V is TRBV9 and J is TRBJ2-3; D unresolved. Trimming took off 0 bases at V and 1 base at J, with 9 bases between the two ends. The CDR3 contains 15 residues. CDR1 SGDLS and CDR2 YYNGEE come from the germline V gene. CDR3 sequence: CASSVAHDGTDTQYF. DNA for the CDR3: TGTGCCAGCAGCGTAGCCCACGACGGCACAGATACGCAGTATTTT.

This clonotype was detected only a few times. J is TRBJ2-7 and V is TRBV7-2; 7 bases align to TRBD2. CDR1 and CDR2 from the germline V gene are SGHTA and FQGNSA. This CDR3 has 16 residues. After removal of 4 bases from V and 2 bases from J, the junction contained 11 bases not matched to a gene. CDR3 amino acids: CASSSKRASGPYEQYF. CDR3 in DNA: TGTGCCAGCAGCTCAAAACGGGCTAGCGGACCCTACGAGCAGTACTTC.